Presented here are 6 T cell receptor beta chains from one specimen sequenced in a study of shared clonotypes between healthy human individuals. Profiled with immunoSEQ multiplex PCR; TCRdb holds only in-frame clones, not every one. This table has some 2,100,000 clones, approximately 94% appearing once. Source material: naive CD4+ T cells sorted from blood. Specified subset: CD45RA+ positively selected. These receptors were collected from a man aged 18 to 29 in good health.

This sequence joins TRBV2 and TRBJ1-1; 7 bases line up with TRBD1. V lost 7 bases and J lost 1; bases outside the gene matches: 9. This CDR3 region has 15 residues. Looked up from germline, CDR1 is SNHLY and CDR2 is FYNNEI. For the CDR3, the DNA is TGTGCCAGCACCGCCACCGGGACAGAGAACACTGAAGCTTTCTTT. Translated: CASTATGTENTEAFF.

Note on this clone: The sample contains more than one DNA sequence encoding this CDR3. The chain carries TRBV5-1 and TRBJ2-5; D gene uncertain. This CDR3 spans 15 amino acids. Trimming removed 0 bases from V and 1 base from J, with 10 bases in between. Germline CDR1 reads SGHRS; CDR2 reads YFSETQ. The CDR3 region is CASSLAGAAQETQYF. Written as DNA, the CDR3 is TGCGCCAGCAGCTTGGCCGGTGCAGCCCAAGAGACCCAGTACTTC.

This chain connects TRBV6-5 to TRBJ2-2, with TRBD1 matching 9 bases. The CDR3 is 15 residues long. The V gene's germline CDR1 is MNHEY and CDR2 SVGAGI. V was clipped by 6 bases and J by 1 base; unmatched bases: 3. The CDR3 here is CASRQGQGNTGELFF. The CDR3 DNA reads TGTGCCAGCAGGCAGGGACAGGGGAACACCGGGGAGCTGTTTTTT.

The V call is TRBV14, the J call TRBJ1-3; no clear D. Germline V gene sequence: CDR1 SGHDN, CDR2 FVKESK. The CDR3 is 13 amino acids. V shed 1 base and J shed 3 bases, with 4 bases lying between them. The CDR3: CASSQVVGNTIYF. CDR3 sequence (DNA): TGTGCCAGCAGCCAAGTAGTTGGAAACACCATATATTTT.

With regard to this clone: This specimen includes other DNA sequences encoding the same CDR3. The DNA for the CDR3 is TGTGCCAGCAGCTTAGGCCAGAGGGAGACCCAGTACTTC. Protein product: CASSLGQRETQYF. V gene TRBV7-2 combines with J gene TRBJ2-5; no definite D call. The CDR3 spans 13 residues. Germline loops: CDR1 SGHTA, CDR2 FQGNSA. Trimming removed 1 base at V and 5 bases at J, with 8 bases between.

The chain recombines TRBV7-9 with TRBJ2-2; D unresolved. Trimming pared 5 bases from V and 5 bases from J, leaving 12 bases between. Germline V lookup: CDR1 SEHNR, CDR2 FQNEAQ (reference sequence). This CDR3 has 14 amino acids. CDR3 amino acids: CASSHDLRTGELFF. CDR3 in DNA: TGTGCCAGCAGCCATGACTTGAGGACCGGGGAGCTGTTTTTT. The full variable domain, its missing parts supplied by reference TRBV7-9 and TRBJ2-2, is DTGVSQNPRHKITKRGQNVTFRCDPISEHNRLYWYRQTLGQGPEFLTYFQNEAQLEKSRLLSDRFSAERPKGSFSTLEIQRTEQGDSAMYLCASSHDLRTGELFFGEGSRLTVL.